This T cell receptor (gamma chain) was identified during a study of gamma-delta chains in newborns, infants, children. Across the whole study: Microbial exposure reportedly drives polyclonal innate γδ T cell expansion after birth.

Looked up from germline, CDR1 is GITISATS and CDR2 is ISYDGTV (reference sequence). Trimming took 2 bases from V and 4 from J; bases not matched to a gene: 5. This CDR3 region has 17 residues. TCRdb re-called the reads using CATT. The sample yields about 860 gamma-chain clones, around 70% seen once. This clonotype was obtained from a child who was a newborn, infant or young child, either healthy, febrile or measles-vaccinated (not recorded which). The sequenced sample was blood. This chain joins TRGV9 and TRGJP. Germline matching of the DNA provided the J gene here, since TCRdb leaves it blank. CDR3 amino acids: CALWEEVQELGKKIKVF. As DNA, the CDR3 is TGTGCCTTGTGGGAGGAAGTCCAAGAGTTGGGCAAAAAAATCAAGGTATTT.